The sequence of this TCR beta chain was determined in a study of neurological immune-mediated disorders. The time point denotes: technical triplicate 3. The junction had 4 bases not matched to a gene; V was cut back by 7 bases and J by 7 bases. The CDR3 contains 12 residues. Germline loops: CDR1 ENHRY, CDR2 SYGVKD. Findings and caveats of the study: The greatest TCR clonal expansion appeared in HTLV-1-associated myelopathy and the smallest, falling below healthy controls, in multiple sclerosis.

With regard to this clonotype: Its antigen remains unknown.

The cDNA was synthesized by 5'RACE incorporating 10-nucleotide random UMIs. Every sequencing run drew on 15-18 subjects and yielded over 170 million TCR-beta sequences. TCRdb itself ran the 5' RACE reads through MiXCR, one entry per CDR3 protein. Among around 47,000 distinct CDR3 sequences listed, about 22% were seen once. This sequence originates from a man aged 55 to 70 with HTLV-1-associated myelopathy (HAM/TSP). The chain has TRBV10-3 and TRBJ2-1; TRBD1 matches at 7 bases. Input material: PBMCs. The chain's CDR3 is CAIKGTENEQFF. The CDR3 coding sequence is TGTGCCATCAAGGGGACAGAGAATGAGCAGTTCTTC.